These T cell receptor beta chains were read from a single sample in a study of T-cell memory formation after mild COVID-19. TCRdb re-analysed the 5' RACE reads in MiXCR, keeping a single row per CDR3 protein. This sample has more than 300,000 distinct CDR3 sequences, with around an eighth found just once. The sequenced sample consisted of PBMCs or a T cell subset sorted from them (not recorded which). The receptors were sampled from a man younger than 35 who had mild COVID-19 (a few samples of this study predate the infection). Cell type and time point are not known. The CDR3 runs from the conserved cysteine through the conserved F or W. The order of the fields is D gene, V gene, J gene, clone size, CDR3 DNA, CDR3 protein. The D gene is left open where the match is weak. Clone size appears in some rows only: once, few, many, or a class for an expanded clone.

TRBD1	TRBV6-5	TRBJ1-4	few	TGTGCCAGCAGTTGGGACAGGGAAAAACTGTTTTTT	CASSWDREKLFF
TRBD2	TRBV7-6	TRBJ2-5	few	TGTGCCAGCAGCGAACGACCGACTAGCGGATACGAGACCCAGTACTTC	CASSERPTSGYETQYF
-	TRBV12-3/TRBV12-4	TRBJ1-5	-	TGTGCCAGCAGTTTCGGTAATAGCAATCAGCCCCAGCATTTT	CASSFGNSNQPQHF
TRBD1	TRBV2	TRBJ1-1	few	TGTGCCAGCAGCCCCGACAGGGAAGGCACTGAAGCTTTCTTT	CASSPDREGTEAFF
-	TRBV20-1	TRBJ2-2	many	TGCAGTGCTAGTCAACCGCTCGGGGAGCTGTTTTTT	CSASQPLGELFF
-	TRBV15	TRBJ2-3	-	TGTGCCACCAGCAGAGCGCGAATTAGCACAGATACGCAGTATTTT	CATSRARISTDTQYF
-	TRBV7-6	TRBJ2-7	-	TGTGCCAGCAGCTTAGCGAGGACAGGACTAGCCTACGAGCAGTACTTC	CASSLARTGLAYEQYF
-	TRBV20-1	TRBJ1-1	-	TGCAGTGCTAGAGCCGGCGCGGGCAACACTGAAGCTTTCTTT	CSARAGAGNTEAFF
-	TRBV14	TRBJ2-1	many	TGTGCCAGCAGCCGCGGGCCGGAGGGAATGTCCTACAATGAGCAGTTCTTC	CASSRGPEGMSYNEQFF
-	TRBV20-1	TRBJ1-1	few	TGCAGTGCTATAGGGACCCCGGTTGACACTGAAGCTTTCTTT	CSAIGTPVDTEAFF
-	TRBV7-9	TRBJ2-4	many	TGTGCCAGCAGCTTCCTTGGGGGAGCCAAAAACATTCAGTACTTC	CASSFLGGAKNIQYF
-	TRBV12-5	TRBJ2-7	-	TGTGCTAGTGGTTTGGTAGGCAGGGGTGGCTCCGAGCAGTACTTC	CASGLVGRGGSEQYF
TRBD1	TRBV6-5	TRBJ2-1	-	TGTGCCAGCAGCCCTGACAGGGGGCCGGGCGATGAGCAGTTCTTC	CASSPDRGPGDEQFF
-	TRBV7-9	TRBJ2-5	few	TGTGCCAGCAGCCCGCCCCTGACGACTCGGGAGACCCAGTACTTC	CASSPPLTTRETQYF
-	TRBV7-2	TRBJ2-1	few	TGTGCCAGCAGCCGCGGGACTTTAGGGGGCAATGAGCAGTTCTTC	CASSRGTLGGNEQFF
-	TRBV20-1	TRBJ1-5	few	TGCAGTGCTAGGGGCATTGTCGGCCAGCCCCAGCATTTT	CSARGIVGQPQHF
-	TRBV7-2	TRBJ1-1	few	TGTGCCAGCAGCGACCCGAGACTTTACACTGAAGCTTTCTTT	CASSDPRLYTEAFF
TRBD2	TRBV6-2/TRBV6-3	TRBJ2-5	few	TGTGCCAGCATTGGGGGGGGGCAAGAGACCCAGTACTTC	CASIGGGQETQYF
TRBD2	TRBV4-3	TRBJ2-5	-	TGCGCCAGCAGCCAAGAGATGGGGACTAGGTCTACAGAGACCCAGTACTTC	CASSQEMGTRSTETQYF
TRBD2	TRBV9	TRBJ2-5	-	TGTGCCAGCAGCGTAGGGACTAGCCGGCAGACCCAGTACTTC	CASSVGTSRQTQYF
-	TRBV28	TRBJ2-2	few	-	CASSFWFGAGELFF
-	TRBV7-2	TRBJ1-4	-	TGTGCCAGCAGCTTAGACCAGGGTTACGAAAAACTGTTTTTT	CASSLDQGYEKLFF
TRBD1	TRBV7-2	TRBJ1-1	-	TGTGCCAGCAGCGCACCCCCCGGGACAGGGTGGACTGAAGCTTTCTTT	CASSAPPGTGWTEAFF
-	TRBV11-2	TRBJ2-2	few	TGTGCCAGCAGCTTAGTGGTGGGGGAGCTGTTTTTT	CASSLVVGELFF
-	TRBV10-3	TRBJ1-3	few	TGTGCCATCAGCTCGGCTGGAAACACCATATATTTT	CAISSAGNTIYF
-	TRBV14	TRBJ2-7	-	TGTGCCAGCAGCCAAGATCCCGACGGCTACGAGCAGTACTTC	CASSQDPDGYEQYF
-	TRBV25-1	TRBJ2-7	-	TGTGCCAGCAACCCGGGACATCGGTCCGACGAGCAGTACTTC	CASNPGHRSDEQYF
TRBD1	TRBV7-6	TRBJ2-2	few	TGTGCCAGCAGCTTAGGGGACAGGGGTTTTGGCACCGGGGAGCTGTTTTTT	CASSLGDRGFGTGELFF
-	TRBV28	TRBJ2-2	-	TGTGCCAGCAGGCCCCTACTCTTTGTTAACACCGGGGAGCTGTTTTTT	CASRPLLFVNTGELFF
TRBD1	TRBV4-1	TRBJ2-2	-	TGCGCCAGCAGCCAGGAGCCGGGACAGGCTTCATACACCGGGGAGCTGTTTTTT	CASSQEPGQASYTGELFF
-	TRBV24-1	TRBJ2-1	-	TGTGCCACCAGTGATTTGGCAGGAGCAAACTACAATGAGCAGTTCTTC	CATSDLAGANYNEQFF
-	TRBV20-1	TRBJ1-5	-	TGCAGTGCCCCTATTTCGGGACGGAACAATCAGCCCCAGCATTTT	CSAPISGRNNQPQHF
-	TRBV7-2	TRBJ2-7	few	TGTGCCAGCAGCGTCGAGACGCGGCCTTCCTACGAGCAGTACTTC	CASSVETRPSYEQYF
TRBD1	TRBV12-3/TRBV12-4	TRBJ1-5	few	TGTGCCAGCAGTTTTGGGACAGGGGTGCAGCCCCAGCATTTT	CASSFGTGVQPQHF
-	TRBV20-1	TRBJ2-6	few	TGCAGTGCCTCGCACACCTCTGGGGCCAACGTCCTGACTTTC	CSASHTSGANVLTF
-	TRBV24-1	TRBJ1-1	few	TGTGCCACCAGCTCCTATGGGCAGGGTGAGACTGAAGCTTTCTTT	CATSSYGQGETEAFF
-	TRBV4-1	TRBJ2-3	few	TGCGCCAGCAGCCAAGCTGGACCCAGCACAGATACGCAGTATTTT	CASSQAGPSTDTQYF
-	TRBV7-2	TRBJ1-1	-	TGTGCCAGCAGCTGGGAGAGCACTGAAGCTTTCTTT	CASSWESTEAFF
TRBD1	TRBV29-1	TRBJ1-2	-	TGCAGCGTACGGACAGGGCCCCGCCATAACTATGGCTACACCTTC	CSVRTGPRHNYGYTF
-	TRBV7-2	TRBJ1-2	few	TGTGCCAGCAGCCGGACAGCTATTCTCTATGGCTACACCTTC	CASSRTAILYGYTF
-	TRBV12-3/TRBV12-4	TRBJ1-6	few	TGTGCCAGCATCTGGGACGGGGCAAATTCACCCCTCCACTTT	CASIWDGANSPLHF
-	TRBV6-1	TRBJ2-5	few	TGTGCCAGCAGGACGGGACGGTGGGGGGAGACCCAGTACTTC	CASRTGRWGETQYF
TRBD1	TRBV9	TRBJ1-6	few	TGTGCCAGCAGCGCCAGACAGGGGGATAATTCACCCCTCCACTTT	CASSARQGDNSPLHF
TRBD2	TRBV10-3	TRBJ2-3	few	TGTGCCATCAGTGTGGGGACTAGCGGGGGAGTTGCAGATACGCAGTATTTT	CAISVGTSGGVADTQYF
-	TRBV4-1	TRBJ2-1	-	TGCGCCAGCAGCCAAGATCCGCCAGGTGACTACAATGAGCAGTTCTTC	CASSQDPPGDYNEQFF
-	TRBV11-2	TRBJ1-2	-	TGTGCCAGCAGCTTAGGGGCCTATGGCTACACCTTC	CASSLGAYGYTF
-	TRBV7-3	TRBJ2-5	many	TGTGCCAGCAGCCCATTCGCGGGACAGCTGGAGACCCAGTACTTC	CASSPFAGQLETQYF
TRBD1	TRBV25-1	TRBJ2-5	few	TGTGCCAGCAGCGAAAACAGGGGGCGAGCACAAGAGACCCAGTACTTC	CASSENRGRAQETQYF
-	TRBV7-2	TRBJ2-1	few	TGTGCCACCGCCCAGGACTACTACAATGAGCAGTTCTTC	CATAQDYYNEQFF
-	TRBV5-4	TRBJ1-1	-	TGTGCCAGCAGCTTAAACCGGGGGACCAACACTGAAGCTTTCTTT	CASSLNRGTNTEAFF
-	TRBV3-1	TRBJ1-5	-	TGTGCCAGCAGCCAGTACACAGATCAGCCCCAGCATTTT	CASSQYTDQPQHF
-	TRBV6-5	TRBJ1-2	-	TGTGCCAGCAGTTACTCGATATCGCCAGTCTATGGCTACACCTTC	CASSYSISPVYGYTF
-	TRBV6-5	TRBJ2-1	-	TGTGCCAGCACCGGACTTCACAATGAGCAGTTCTTC	CASTGLHNEQFF
-	TRBV27	TRBJ2-6	few	TGTGCCAGCAGTTTTGCCAACTCTGGGGCCAACGTCCTGACTTTC	CASSFANSGANVLTF
TRBD1	TRBV7-9	TRBJ1-6	-	TGTGCCAGCAGCCGGCCCCCAGGGACAGGGGGCACAGGTTCACCCCTCCACTTT	CASSRPPGTGGTGSPLHF
TRBD2	TRBV5-1	TRBJ2-1	few	TGCGCCAGCAGCCCGAGATATACGGGGGGGCCCCATGAGCAGTTCTTC	CASSPRYTGGPHEQFF
TRBD1	TRBV4-3	TRBJ2-1	few	TGCGCCAGCAGCCAAGAGGGACAGGGTGAATATGAGCAGTTCTTC	CASSQEGQGEYEQFF
TRBD1	TRBV5-1	TRBJ2-2	-	TGCGCCAGCAGCGGGGACAGATCCACCGGGGAGCTGTTTTTT	CASSGDRSTGELFF
-	TRBV19	TRBJ1-6	few	TGTGCCAGTAGTATCATTTCACCCCTCCACTTT	CASSIISPLHF
-	TRBV6-5	TRBJ1-1	many	TGTGCCAGCAGTTACGCAGCGCCAGGGGCTGAAAACACTGAAGCTTTCTTT	CASSYAAPGAENTEAFF